The 12 T cell receptor beta chains below were found in one sample sequenced in a study of brain T cells in children with intractable seizures. TCRdb keeps only in-frame clones here, not all; method: immunoSEQ multiplex PCR. The repertoire includes 70,000 to 90,000 clones, about 92% of them detected once, and approximately 1.4% sits in the top ten. The starting material was peripheral blood, obtained at surgery. The receptors were sampled from a boy under two years old with tuberous sclerosis and intractable seizures.

This clone was observed a single time. V gene TRBV5-5 combines with J gene TRBJ2-3; possibly TRBD2 for D (5 bases). CDR3 length: 16 residues. Trimming shortened V by 0 bases and J by 2 bases, and 13 bases separated the two germline ends. Germline values: CDR1 SGHKS, CDR2 YYEKEE (reference sequence). The DNA of the CDR3 is TGTGCCAGCAGCTTGGATTCAGGACTTGACACAGATACGCAGTATTTT. As protein: CASSLDSGLDTDTQYF.

The V gene is TRBV5-6, the J gene TRBJ2-7, with 11 positions matching TRBD1. Germline values: CDR1 SGHDT, CDR2 YYEEEE. There are 14 residues in the CDR3. Unmatched junction bases numbered 6, after V lost 4 bases and J lost 6 bases. The CDR3 DNA follows: TGTGCCAGCAGCGATGGGACAGGGGGGAGCGAGCAGTACTTC. Translating it yields CASSDGTGGSEQYF.

The V gene is TRBV15, the J gene TRBJ2-3, with 9 bases fitting TRBD2. The CDR3 length is 20 residues. Trimming cost V 1 base and J 0 bases; bases outside gene matches: 14. CDR1 LNHNV and CDR2 YYDKDF come from the germline V gene (reference sequence). The CDR3 DNA is TGTGCCACCAGCAGAGTAGAGCTGCGCGGGAGGGCCCCCAGCACAGATACGCAGTATTTT. Translating it yields CATSRVELRGRAPSTDTQYF. Full variable domain (remainder filled in from reference TRBV15 and TRBJ2-3): DAMVIQNPRYQVTQFGKPVTLSCSQTLNHNVMYWYQQKSSQAPKLLFHYYDKDFNNEADTPDNFQSRRPNTSFCFLDIRSPGLGDTAMYLCATSRVELRGRAPSTDTQYFGPGTRLTVL.

The chain uses TRBV16 and TRBJ2-1; unclear D gene. Trimming took 0 bases from V and 4 from J, leaving 7 bases between them. CDR3 size: 14 residues. Germline CDR1 KGHSY, CDR2 FQNENV. The CDR3 coding sequence is TGTGCCAGCAGCCAATCGATCTGGTACAATGAGCAGTTCTTC. Encoded protein: CASSQSIWYNEQFF.

This chain connects TRBV6-5 to TRBJ2-2, with D hard to call. Germline CDR1 and CDR2: MNHEY and SVGAGI. Between the trimmed V and J ends, which lost 6 bases and 1 base, there was a span of 9 bases. CDR3 length equals 14 residues. The CDR3 sequence: CASRAQVNTGELFF. For the CDR3, the DNA is TGTGCCAGCAGAGCCCAGGTGAACACCGGGGAGCTGTTTTTT.

The DNA for the CDR3 is TGTGCCTGGGATCAGGACAGGGGTACTGAAGCTTTCTTT. This translates into CAWDQDRGTEAFF. The chain employs TRBV30 and TRBJ1-1; the match to TRBD1 covers 9 bases. Germline trimming cut 5 bases from V and 5 bases from J; bases unmatched to any gene: 6. Germline V CDR1 and CDR2: GTSNPN, SVGIG (reference sequence). This CDR3 contains 13 residues. Supplemented by reference TRBV30 and TRBJ1-1, the full variable domain reads SQTIHQWPATLVQPVGSPLSLECTVEGTSNPNLYWYRQAAGRGLQLLFYSVGIGQISSEVPQNLSASRPQDRQFILSSKKLLLSDSGFYLCAWDQDRGTEAFFGQGTRLTVV.

The chain links TRBV6-5 to TRBJ1-6; D remains ambiguous. This CDR3 contains 14 residues. Germline V lookup: CDR1 MNHEY, CDR2 SVGAGI. V lost 6 bases to trimming and J lost 8 bases, with 14 bases between them. CDR3 loop: CASRDEGWDSPLHF. CDR3 in DNA: TGTGCCAGCAGGGACGAAGGATGGGATTCACCCCTCCACTTT.

The CDR3 DNA follows: TGTGCCAGCAGAAGCGGACAGGGCGAGGGTGAAAAACTGTTTTTT. As protein: CASRSGQGEGEKLFF. This chain joins TRBV6-6 and TRBJ1-4; 8 positions agree with TRBD1. This CDR3 contains 15 residues. Germline CDR1 MNHNY, CDR2 SVGAGI (reference sequence). J gave up 7 bases and V 6 bases, and 10 bases lay outside the gene matches.

This clone turned up a few times. The CDR3 nucleotides read TGTGCCAGCAGCCCCGGGTGGGGCAATCAGCCCCAGCATTTT. Translated, it gives CASSPGWGNQPQHF. This chain connects TRBV3-1 (or the pseudogene TRBV3-2) to TRBJ1-5, with D unresolved. This CDR3 has 14 amino acids. The ends were cut back, 4 bases at V and 2 bases at J, with 9 bases in the middle. Germline assignment: CDR1 LGHDT and CDR2 YNNKEL (reference sequence).

The rearrangement links TRBV18 to TRBJ2-1; 9 bases agree with TRBD2. This CDR3 spans 13 amino acids. With V trimmed by 2 bases and J by 15 bases, 8 bases remained unmatched. Germline CDR1 reads KGHSH; CDR2 reads LQKENI. The CDR3 loop is CASSPAGGRVMFF. In nucleotides, the CDR3 is TGTGCCAGCTCACCAGCGGGGGGGCGGGTTATGTTCTTC. Full variable domain (missing parts from reference TRBV18 and TRBJ2-1): NAGVMQNPRHLVRRRGQEARLRCSPMKGHSHVYWYRQLPEEGLKFMVYLQKENIIDESGMPKERFSAEFPKEGPSILRIQQVVRGDSAAYFCASSPAGGRVMFFGPGTRLTVL.

This chain links TRBV10-3 with TRBJ2-1; 7 bases are a match to TRBD2. V lost 3 bases and J lost 2; bases outside the gene matches: 10. The CDR3 has 17 amino acids. Germline CDR1 is ENHRY and CDR2 is SYGVKD. The chain's CDR3 is CAISDPTSLTAYNEQFF. The DNA of the CDR3 is TGTGCCATCAGTGATCCGACTAGCCTCACCGCCTACAATGAGCAGTTCTTC.

The rearrangement links TRBV6-5 to TRBJ2-7; 10 nucleotides agree with TRBD2. This CDR3 contains 14 residues. Germline CDR1 reads MNHEY; CDR2 reads SVGAGI. J gave up 5 bases and V 6 bases, and 7 bases lay outside the gene matches. The CDR3 bases are TGTGCCAGCAGCCAGGGACTAGCGTCGCACGAGCAGTACTTC. Translated: CASSQGLASHEQYF.